Each of the 7 T cell receptor beta chains below was sequenced from the same sample in a study of blood T cell repertoires in COVID-19 (dated by TCRdb to about 2020). Library generation was performed with the immunoSEQ multiplex PCR assay. TCRdb took over this immuneACCESS table, retaining in-frame rearrangements with V and J assigned. Such tables are incomplete; in checked studies, under half of the missing clones stem from an unresolved V gene, and the remainder is unexplained. Present in this sample are some 71,000 clones, around 90% of which were seen just once. 5.3% of the sample goes to the ten largest clones. The sample taken for sequencing was peripheral blood. Source of these receptors: a man aged 45-65 years with acute or convalescent COVID-19.

The chain is built from TRBV2 and TRBJ2-1; D possibly corresponds to TRBD1 (5 bases). The CDR3 sequence is 12 residues long. The V end was cut by 8 bases, the J end by 8 bases, with 13 bases between. Germline lookup yields CDR1 SNHLY and CDR2 FYNNEI. In DNA form, the CDR3 reads TGTGCCAGCCGACCGCAGGGCGATGAGCAGTTCTTC. Amino acids: CASRPQGDEQFF. Full variable domain (missing parts from reference TRBV2 and TRBJ2-1): EPEVTQTPSHQVTQMGQEVILRCVPISNHLYFYWYRQILGQKVEFLVSFYNNEISEKSEIFDDQFSVERPDGSNFTLKIRSTKLEDSAMYFCASRPQGDEQFFGPGTRLTVL.

This clone was observed once. The rearrangement joins TRBV18 to TRBJ2-2; 7 bases are a match to TRBD1. The CDR3 spans 17 residues. The germline V gene has CDR1 KGHSH and CDR2 LQKENI. Trimming took 0 bases from V and 6 from J; bases not matched to a gene: 10. DNA for the CDR3: TGTGCCAGCTCACCACCCCCCGCGACAGGGAAGGCCGGGGAGCTGTTTTTT. This translates into CASSPPPATGKAGELFF.

This chain links TRBV6-4 with TRBJ1-2; D is undetermined. The CDR3 has 15 amino acids. The germline CDR1 and CDR2 sequences are MRHNA and SNTAGT. V was cut by 2 bases and J by 4 bases, with 14 bases left in between. In DNA form, the CDR3 reads TGTGCCAGCAGTGACGGGCCAGCTATACCCTATGGCTACACCTTC. Protein product: CASSDGPAIPYGYTF.

This clone appeared a few times. At one end the junction does not follow the germline gene, possibly because of a read error. The chain recombines TRBV7-9 with TRBJ2-7; TRBD1 aligns across 8 bases. CDR1 and CDR2 (germline): SEHNR, FQNEAQ (reference sequence). This CDR3 region has 13 residues. CDR3 residues: CASSLPADRAPHF. The CDR3 DNA is TGTGCCAGCAGCCTGCCCGCGGACAGGGCTCCTCACTTC.

This chain uses TRBV6-5 with TRBJ2-7; perhaps TRBD1 as D (5 bases). Trimming stripped 6 bases from V and 3 bases from J, with 6 bases between. The CDR3 runs 11 residues. Germline V lookup: CDR1 MNHEY, CDR2 SVGAGI. CDR3 nucleotide sequence: TGTGCCAGCAGGGGGCTCTACGAGCAGTACTTC. It is translated as CASRGLYEQYF.

The rearrangement joins TRBV27 to TRBJ2-4, with 8 positions matching TRBD2. The V segment lost 11 bases and the J segment 6 bases; nucleotides outside the gene matches: 12. The CDR3 has 14 residues. Germline V lookup: CDR1 MNHEY, CDR2 SMNVEV (reference sequence). The CDR3: CAAPAGESGNIQYF. In nucleotides, the CDR3 is TGTGCCGCCCCAGCGGGAGAGTCTGGAAACATTCAGTACTTC.

The chain is built from TRBV19 and TRBJ2-2, with TRBD1 matching 8 bases. Germline CDR1 reads LNHDA; CDR2 reads SQIVND (reference sequence). The CDR3 loop spans 16 amino acids. The V segment lost 6 bases and the J segment 1 base; nucleotides outside the gene matches: 7. The CDR3 DNA reads as TGTGCCAGTAGGAAATCCGGGACAGGGAACACCGGGGAGCTGTTTTTT. It is translated as CASRKSGTGNTGELFF.